This T cell receptor (beta chain) was obtained from a study of blood T cell repertoires in COVID-19. The V gene's germline CDR1 is SSHAT and CDR2 FNYEAQ (reference sequence). CDR3 length: 17 residues. Trimming took off 3 bases at V and 13 bases at J, with 30 bases between the two ends. Assay used: immunoSEQ multiplex PCR; TCRdb lists only in-frame clones, some missing. The sample yields around 170,000 clones, about four fifths seen once. The sequencing sample was made of peripheral blood. The TCR originated in a man aged 65-85 years with active or convalescent COVID-19. This chain joins TRBV7-7 and TRBJ2-5; D is perhaps TRBD1 (7 bases). The CDR3 sequence is CASSFFHRRDSLMVLYF. The CDR3 DNA sequence: TGTGCCAGCAGCTTTTTCCATCGGCGGGACAGTCTCATGGTGTTGTACTTC.